The clone carrying this TCR beta chain was detected a few times. The antigen is undetermined. This entry belongs to a study of beta chain features in type 1 diabetes. Study-wide results and caveats: TCRB CDR3 length was moderately but significantly reduced in all four CD4+ subsets of Type 1 diabetes patients.

Expressed TCRB transcripts were sequenced because the isolated RNA had all been reverse transcribed beforehand. TCRdb's copy holds only in-frame clones and misses some; the assay was immunoSEQ multiplex PCR. Of approximately 260,000 clones detected, around 22% appear once; the ten largest clones hold about 0.012%. Germline V lookup: CDR1 MGHRA, CDR2 YSYEKL. Trimming took off 4 bases at V and 6 bases at J, with 12 bases between the two ends. The CDR3 consists of 14 residues. Sequencing was performed on naive CD4+ T cells from blood. The rearrangement links TRBV4-1 to TRBJ1-4; no definite D call. The source of this sequence is a woman in her 30s with type 1 diabetes. DNA for the CDR3: TGCGCCAGCAGCCGACGGGAATCTGATGAAAAACTGTTTTTT. Amino acid sequence: CASSRRESDEKLFF.